The present T cell receptor (beta chain) was sequenced within a study of T cell changes during pregnancy in multiple sclerosis. The protocol was immunoSEQ multiplex PCR, while the TCRdb copy is restricted to in-frame clones and leaves out a portion. The data hold around 35,000 clones, with roughly 90% observed a single time. Deletions cut 0 bases from V and 6 bases from J, with 11 bases between. The germline V gene encodes CDR1 MNHNS and CDR2 SASEGT. The CDR3 covers 15 residues. The sequence derives from a female donor with multiple sclerosis, enrolled in a pregnancy study. The sample consisted of CD8+ T cells from peripheral blood mononuclear cells, taken after pregnancy. The V call is TRBV6-1, the J call TRBJ2-2; tentatively, D is TRBD2 (6 bases). CDR3 DNA sequence: TGTGCCAGCAGTGAAGCCGTGGAGGGGTCCGGGGAGCTGTTTTTT. It translates to CASSEAVEGSGELFF.